There are many counts of the clone carrying this T cell receptor (beta chain). What it binds is unknown. This entry belongs to a study of CD8+CD57+ T cells in acquired aplastic anemia. Background on the study: About 3 ug was the average amount of DNA from sorted CD4+ and CD8+ cells. CD4+ cells from healthy donors averaged about 10.8 million reads. Whole-study findings and limits: Significant differences in CD8+ Simpson's diversity were not observed between patients and controls. About 29 CD8+ CDR3 sequences occurred in both the patients and the controls.

CDR3 and TCR beta VDJ profiling relied on a genomic DNA template. In TCRdb, the reads were re-called with MiXCR into one record per CDR3 protein. The top ten clones hold 2.5% to 3.5% of a sample with some 190,000 distinct CDR3 sequences, approximately 49% of them seen once. The CDR3 extends over 15 amino acids. Losses at the gene ends were 1 base for V and 10 bases for J; bases not matched to a gene: 6. Germline CDR1 and CDR2: SGHAT and FQNNGV. The sequence came from a human donor in good health. The sequencing sample was made of sorted CD4+, CD8+, or CD8+CD57+ T cells (not recorded which) from PBMCs. This sequence joins TRBV11-2 and TRBJ2-1; 11 nucleotides align to TRBD2. The CDR3 DNA reads TGTGCCAGCAGCTTAGTTAGCGGGAGGGAGCGAGAGCAGTTCTTC. This codes for CASSLVSGREREQFF.